Shown below are 14 T cell receptor beta chains from a single sample sequenced in a study of blood T cell repertoires in COVID-19. Here immunoSEQ multiplex PCR was the method, and the copy in TCRdb shows in-frame clones only, minus some. This table has fewer than 200,000 clones, about 86% appearing once. The sample taken for sequencing was peripheral blood. The receptor source for this set is a woman aged 70-85 years who had recovered from COVID-19.

The chain has TRBV11-3 and TRBJ2-3; TRBD2 matches at 12 bases. The CDR3 length is 17 residues. CDR1 is SGHNT, CDR2 YENEEA, per germline. Trimming removed 5 bases from V and 0 bases from J; junction bases left unmatched: 6. CDR3 in amino acids: CASSPTSGGPSTDTQYF. Written as DNA, the CDR3 is TGTGCCAGCAGCCCGACTAGCGGGGGCCCTAGCACAGATACGCAGTATTTT.

This clone was seen only once. This chain joins TRBV4-3 and TRBJ2-7, with 10 bases fitting TRBD1. This CDR3 has 16 residues. Unmatched junction bases numbered 7, after V lost 2 bases and J lost 3 bases. Looked up from germline, CDR1 is LGHNA and CDR2 is YSLEER. The CDR3 DNA follows: TGCGCCAGCAGCCAACTTCTGGGACAGGGGAGCTACGAGCAGTACTTC. Protein: CASSQLLGQGSYEQYF.

This clone was observed once. The chain has TRBV27 and TRBJ1-2, with D possibly matching TRBD1 (5 bases). V was clipped by 1 base and J by 5 bases, with 11 bases between them. Germline V gene data show CDR1 as MNHEY and CDR2 as SMNVEV (reference sequence). This CDR3 contains 14 residues. The CDR3 loop is CASSLWGGPYGYTF. The DNA for the CDR3 is TGTGCCAGCAGTTTATGGGGCGGTCCGTATGGCTACACCTTC.

The rearrangement uses TRBV9 and TRBJ1-2, with 12 bases fitting TRBD1. Germline CDR1 is SGDLS and CDR2 is YYNGEE. CDR3 size: 16 residues. The V segment lost 7 bases and the J segment 5 bases; nucleotides outside the gene matches: 12. CDR3: CASGRLGTGGAYGYTF. In DNA, the CDR3 is TGTGCCAGCGGACGCTTGGGGACAGGGGGCGCGTATGGCTACACCTTC.

The chain employs TRBV29-1 and TRBJ2-5; D is possibly TRBD1 (6 bases). V was shortened by 7 bases and J by 1 base, with 10 bases between the two germline ends. The CDR3 is 12 residues long. Germline loops: CDR1 SQVTM, CDR2 ANQGSEA. DNA of the CDR3: TGCAGCGCTGGGGGCCGCCAAGAGACCCAGTACTTC. This encodes CSAGGRQETQYF.

The chain uses TRBV5-4 and TRBJ2-1; 8 bases fit TRBD2. This CDR3 contains 15 residues. Trimming removed 2 bases from V and 3 bases from J; junction bases left unmatched: 4. The germline CDR1 and CDR2 sequences are SGHNT and YYREEE (reference sequence). The chain's CDR3 is CASSLRLAGYNEQFF. CDR3 DNA: TGTGCCAGCAGCTTACGGCTAGCGGGCTACAATGAGCAGTTCTTC.

This CDR3 reads CASSSGDSGGAGEQFF. The CDR3 nucleotides read TGCGCCAGCAGCTCCGGTGATAGCGGGGGGGCGGGTGAGCAGTTCTTC. The chain links TRBV5-1 to TRBJ2-1, with 11 positions matching TRBD2. CDR1 is SGHRS, CDR2 YFSETQ, per germline. Unmatched junction bases numbered 11, after V lost 3 bases and J lost 9 bases. This CDR3 is built from 16 residues. Supplemented by reference TRBV5-1 and TRBJ2-1, the full variable domain reads KAGVTQTPRYLIKTRGQQVTLSCSPISGHRSVSWYQQTPGQGLQFLFEYFSETQRNKGNFPGRFSGRQFSNSRSEMNVSTLELGDSALYLCASSSGDSGGAGEQFFGPGTRLTVL.

The chain uses TRBV6-2 or TRBV6-3 and TRBJ1-2, with D unresolved. This CDR3 comprises 14 residues. Germline loops: CDR1 MNHEY, CDR2 SVGEGT. V lost 2 bases and J 7 bases, leaving 14 bases between the germline ends. CDR3 sequence reads: CASSYPGRRSGYTF. In DNA, the CDR3 is TGTGCCAGCAGTTACCCGGGGAGGCGGTCTGGCTACACCTTC.

The genes are TRBV9 and TRBJ2-2; 10 bases are a match to TRBD1. V dropped 0 bases and J dropped 7; count of bases not matched to a gene: 6. Germline values: CDR1 SGDLS, CDR2 YYNGEE. The CDR3 sequence is 16 residues long. CDR3 sequence: CASSVGGQGSHGELFF. As DNA, the CDR3 is TGTGCCAGCAGCGTAGGGGGACAGGGGAGCCACGGGGAGCTGTTTTTT.

This rearrangement joins TRBV11-3 to TRBJ2-2, with 10 bases aligning to TRBD2. The CDR3 extends over 18 amino acids. CDR1 is SGHNT and CDR2 is YENEEA in the germline V gene. V shed 1 base, J shed 5 bases, and the junction held 10 bases outside the gene matches. CDR3 nucleotides: TGTGCCAGCAGCTTAGGATCCGAGCGGGAGGGATGGACCGGGGAGCTGTTTTTT. Its protein product is CASSLGSEREGWTGELFF.

The chain employs TRBV7-9 and TRBJ1-3; TRBD1 matches at 9 bases. Germline CDR1 and CDR2: SEHNR and FQNEAQ (reference sequence). This CDR3 has 16 residues. Trimming removed 5 bases from V and 2 bases from J; junction bases left unmatched: 7. The CDR3 DNA follows: TGTGCCAGCAGCCCCACACGACAGGGGGCTGGAAACACCATATATTTT. Encoded protein: CASSPTRQGAGNTIYF.

The V and J genes are TRBV10-3 and TRBJ1-1; the D gene is possibly TRBD1 (6 bases). The CDR3 sequence is 16 residues long. The germline V gene has CDR1 ENHRY and CDR2 SYGVKD. Trimming cost V 2 bases and J 3 bases, with 16 bases left between them. CDR3 nucleotide sequence: TGTGCCATCAGTGAGAGGGCGGGGGCTGTGGACACTGAAGCTTTCTTT. Protein sequence: CAISERAGAVDTEAFF.

This clone was seen a single time. V gene TRBV19 combines with J gene TRBJ1-5; D gene unclear. Trimming removed 3 bases from V and 4 bases from J, with 7 bases in between. Germline V CDR1 and CDR2: LNHDA, SQIVND (reference sequence). The CDR3 has 13 amino acids. CDR3 loop: CASSISVNQPQHF. As DNA, the CDR3 is TGTGCCAGTAGTATTTCCGTTAATCAGCCCCAGCATTTT.

The V gene is TRBV11-2, the J gene TRBJ2-7; 8 nucleotides agree with TRBD2. The J segment lost 1 base and the V segment lost 7 bases, leaving 3 bases of the junction unmatched. The germline V gene has CDR1 SGHAT and CDR2 FQNNGV. The CDR3 contains 13 residues. CDR3 sequence (DNA): TGTGCCAGCACCCCGGGGGGGTCCTACGAGCAGTACTTC. It yields the protein CASTPGGSYEQYF.